These 29 T cell receptor beta chains originate from one sample sequenced in a study of T cells expressing NK-cell markers. TCRdb re-called the 5' RACE reads and catalogs CDR3 proteins one per entry, DNA excluded. The listing records 350,000 to 450,000 distinct CDR3 sequences. The sample was blood T cells: a sorted CD56 or NKG2C T cell subset, CD4+ or CD8+ T cells, or bulk PBMC T cells (not recorded which). The receptors were sampled from a man between 18 and 69 years old in good health.

The chain is built from TRBV5-4 and TRBJ2-3. This CDR3 is 14 amino acids long. Germline-derived CDR1 and CDR2 are SGHNT and YYREEE (reference sequence). The CDR3: CASSLRDNTDTQYF.

The chain is built from TRBV7-2 and TRBJ2-7; checking the TCRdb D call of TRBD1 is not possible without DNA. Germline V gene data show CDR1 as SGHTA and CDR2 as FQGNSA. The CDR3 is 14 residues long. CDR3 loop: CASRSTGSNYEQYF.

The rearrangement uses TRBV5-1 and TRBJ1-4. CDR3 size: 14 residues. Germline CDR1 is SGHRS and CDR2 is YFSETQ. CDR3 in amino acids: CASSRSSVEEKLFF.

This rearrangement joins TRBV2 to TRBJ1-1; TCRdb proposes TRBD1, but this gene call is untestable without DNA. Germline V gene data show CDR1 as SNHLY and CDR2 as FYNNEI. This CDR3 comprises 13 residues. The CDR3: CASSEAVRGVAFF.

The J gene is TRBJ2-3, the V gene TRBV12-3 or TRBV12-4; TCRdb selects TRBD2, and the lack of DNA leaves this call unchecked. CDR3 length equals 15 residues. CDR3 loop: CASRRAGASTDTQYF.

The rearrangement joins TRBV5-1 to TRBJ1-5; absent DNA, TCRdb's TRBD1 call cannot be checked. Germline-derived CDR1 and CDR2 are SGHRS and YFSETQ. The CDR3 is made up of 15 amino acids. The CDR3 here is CASSLVDRENGPQHF.

V is TRBV6-1 and J is TRBJ1-1; TCRdb's D call of TRBD1 is untestable without DNA. CDR3 length: 15 amino acids. Germline lookup yields CDR1 MNHNS and CDR2 SASEGT. The CDR3 spells CASPSTRGLGTEAFF.

The chain employs TRBV27 and TRBJ1-2; TCRdb's D call of TRBD1 is untestable without DNA. Germline-derived CDR1 and CDR2 are MNHEY and SMNVEV (reference sequence). The CDR3 extends over 12 amino acids. CDR3 loop: CASSDRGYGYTF.

This chain uses TRBV20-1 with TRBJ2-7; TCRdb calls TRBD1, which cannot be checked without DNA. The germline V gene has CDR1 DFQATT and CDR2 SNEGSKA (reference sequence). CDR3 size: 14 residues. CDR3: CSARDRSRAVEQYF.

The rearrangement links TRBV12-3 or TRBV12-4 to TRBJ2-3; lacking DNA, the TRBD1 call made by TCRdb goes unchecked. The CDR3 spans 17 residues. CDR3 amino acids: CASSGRSGTMGTDTQYF.

This chain links TRBV12-3 or TRBV12-4 with TRBJ1-2; no DNA is available, so the TRBD1 call from TCRdb remains unchecked. CDR3 length: 15 amino acids. The CDR3 spells CASSTTGTGNGGYTF.

The chain has TRBV19 and TRBJ2-1; there is no DNA to check the TCRdb D call of TRBD2. The CDR3 contains 15 residues. Germline V lookup: CDR1 LNHDA, CDR2 SQIVND (reference sequence). The CDR3 is CASSILGTAYNEQFF.

The gene calls are TRBV24-1 and TRBJ2-3; TCRdb outputs TRBD1, but without DNA this stays unchecked. Per the germline V gene, CDR1 is KGHDR and CDR2 is SFDVKD. The CDR3 is made up of 17 amino acids. The CDR3 sequence: CATSDLGRGSYPDTQYF.

V gene TRBV13 combines with J gene TRBJ2-5; TCRdb calls TRBD2, which cannot be checked without DNA. The CDR3 has 15 residues. Per the germline V gene, CDR1 is PRHDT and CDR2 is FYEKMQ (reference sequence). The CDR3 loop reads CASSPRTRPGETQYF. Variable domain in full (rest from reference TRBV13 and TRBJ2-5): AAGVIQSPRHLIKEKRETATLKCYPIPRHDTVYWYQQGPGQDPQFLISFYEKMQSDKGSIPDRFSAQQFSDYHSELNMSSLELGDSALYFCASSPRTRPGETQYFGPGTRLLVL.

This chain's CDR3 is CASRFSGGPSVEQYF. The rearrangement joins TRBV7-2 to TRBJ2-7; TCRdb proposes TRBD2, but this gene call is untestable without DNA. This CDR3 is built from 15 residues. Per the germline V gene, CDR1 is SGHTA and CDR2 is FQGNSA.

The chain employs TRBV5-5 and TRBJ2-1; the TCRdb D gene call, TRBD1, has no DNA to confirm it. CDR3 length equals 17 residues. CDR1 and CDR2 from the germline V gene are SGHKS and YYEKEE (reference sequence). This CDR3 is CASSPLTASANYNEQFF.

The J gene is TRBJ2-3, the V gene TRBV11-3; the TCRdb call, TRBD2, lacks DNA for checking. The CDR3 loop spans 17 amino acids. Looked up from germline, CDR1 is SGHNT and CDR2 is YENEEA. The CDR3 loop is CASSASGTSGGADTQYF.

The gene calls are TRBV5-4 and TRBJ2-3; TCRdb names TRBD1, which stays unverified in the absence of DNA. The germline V gene has CDR1 SGHNT and CDR2 YYREEE (reference sequence). The CDR3 runs 14 residues. CDR3 amino acids: CASSLPGGADTQYF.

The V and J genes are TRBV6-1 and TRBJ2-7; the TCRdb call, TRBD1, lacks DNA for checking. In germline, CDR1 is MNHNS, CDR2 SASEGT. The CDR3 is 16 residues long. The CDR3 protein is CASTTGQGRVSYEQYF.

This rearrangement joins TRBV12-3 or TRBV12-4 to TRBJ1-6. The CDR3 contains 13 residues. CDR3 loop: CASSPSVNSPLHF.

The rearrangement links TRBV19 to TRBJ2-7. Germline loops: CDR1 LNHDA, CDR2 SQIVND (reference sequence). The CDR3 contains 16 residues. The CDR3 spells CASSIEGRLNPSEQYF.

The chain carries TRBV6-2 or TRBV6-3 and TRBJ1-5. This CDR3 region has 12 residues. Germline V CDR1 and CDR2: MNHEY, SVGEGT. The CDR3: CASSPTWQPQHF.

The chain joins TRBV7-9 to TRBJ2-2; TCRdb's D call of TRBD2 is untestable without DNA. The CDR3 totals 16 residues. Germline CDR1 and CDR2: SEHNR and FQNEAQ (reference sequence). This CDR3 reads CASSSPAGGSAGELFF.

The chain couples TRBV29-1 to TRBJ2-2. This CDR3 is built from 12 residues. Germline CDR1 and CDR2: SQVTM and ANQGSEA. This CDR3 reads CSVERQTGELFF.

The chain combines TRBV27 with TRBJ2-2; as DNA is missing, the TRBD2 call by TCRdb cannot be tested. CDR3 length equals 13 residues. Germline CDR1 and CDR2: MNHEY and SMNVEV (reference sequence). CDR3 residues: CASSLRAAGELFF.

The chain links TRBV20-1 to TRBJ2-7. The CDR3 is 14 residues long. Germline lookup yields CDR1 DFQATT and CDR2 SNEGSKA (reference sequence). The CDR3 sequence: CSARDPDPTYEQYF.

The gene calls are TRBV7-8 and TRBJ1-6; lacking DNA, the TRBD1 call made by TCRdb goes unchecked. Germline V CDR1 and CDR2: SGHVS, FQNEAQ. This CDR3 spans 15 amino acids. CDR3 sequence: CASSLDRARNSPLHF.

The chain couples TRBV10-3 to TRBJ2-2; the D gene TCRdb calls, TRBD1, cannot be checked with no DNA. Looked up from germline, CDR1 is ENHRY and CDR2 is SYGVKD. The CDR3 runs to 16 residues. This CDR3 is CAINNVRGGNTGELFF.

The genes are TRBV11-2 and TRBJ2-1. CDR1 is SGHAT and CDR2 is FQNNGV in the germline V gene. The CDR3 is 15 amino acids. Here the CDR3 reads CASSLDFQPYNEQFF.